Listed below are T cell receptor beta chains from one sample, sequenced in a study of T cell changes during pregnancy in multiple sclerosis. Here immunoSEQ multiplex PCR was the method, and the copy in TCRdb shows in-frame clones only, minus some. The repertoire includes 65,000 to 90,000 clones, 91% of them detected once, and approximately 2.5% sits in the top ten. This sample comprised peripheral blood, obtained in the first trimester of pregnancy. Receptors originate from a female donor with multiple sclerosis, enrolled in a pregnancy study. CDR3s include the opening cysteine and the closing phenylalanine or tryptophan. The D gene is left open where the match is weak. Size tells how often a clone was seen (once, few, many) or the class of an expanded clone, and some rows leave it out.

clone_size: NA
v_call: TRBV13
d_call: NA
j_call: TRBJ2-3
cdr3_aa: CASSLFSSTDTQYF
cdr3_nt: TGTGCCAGCAGCTTATTTTCAAGCACAGATACGCAGTATTTT

clone_size: NA
v_call: TRBV15
d_call: TRBD2
j_call: TRBJ2-3
cdr3_aa: CATRTSHDTDTQYF
cdr3_nt: TGTGCCACCCGGACTAGCCACGATACAGATACGCAGTATTTT

clone_size: once
v_call: TRBV7-8
d_call: NA
j_call: TRBJ1-1
cdr3_aa: CASRRGTNTEAFF
cdr3_nt: TGTGCCAGCAGGCGGGGGACGAACACTGAAGCTTTCTTT

clone_size: once
v_call: TRBV2
d_call: NA
j_call: TRBJ1-3
cdr3_aa: CASSYGQTAGNTIYF
cdr3_nt: TGTGCCAGCAGTTACGGACAGACGGCGGGAAACACCATATATTTT

clone_size: once
v_call: TRBV4-1
d_call: TRBD2
j_call: TRBJ2-5
cdr3_aa: CASSQDGGIAGGRETQYF
cdr3_nt: TGCGCCAGCAGCCAAGATGGGGGCATAGCGGGGGGGCGAGAGACCCAGTACTTC

clone_size: NA
v_call: TRBV13
d_call: NA
j_call: TRBJ2-7
cdr3_aa: CASSLGGGYEQYF
cdr3_nt: TGTGCCAGCAGCTTAGGGGGCGGGTACGAGCAGTACTTC

clone_size: NA
v_call: TRBV5-1
d_call: NA
j_call: TRBJ1-2
cdr3_aa: CASSPGGSYTF
cdr3_nt: TGCGCCAGCAGCCCGGGGGGCAGTTACACCTTC

clone_size: NA
v_call: TRBV5-4
d_call: TRBD2
j_call: TRBJ2-5
cdr3_aa: CASSLSRRGVELETQYF
cdr3_nt: TGTGCCAGCAGCTTATCGAGGCGGGGGGTAGAGCTAGAGACCCAGTACTTC

clone_size: NA
v_call: TRBV7-9
d_call: NA
j_call: TRBJ2-7
cdr3_aa: CASSLQWGDEQYF
cdr3_nt: TGTGCCAGCAGCTTACAATGGGGGGACGAGCAGTACTTC

clone_size: NA
v_call: TRBV11-2
d_call: TRBD1
j_call: TRBJ2-7
cdr3_aa: CASSSTGFSEQYF
cdr3_nt: TGTGCCAGCAGCTCGACAGGGTTTTCCGAGCAGTACTTC

clone_size: NA
v_call: TRBV6-5
d_call: TRBD1
j_call: TRBJ1-2
cdr3_aa: CASSYSGQLPLDGYTF
cdr3_nt: TGTGCCAGCAGTTACTCGGGACAGCTCCCTCTCGATGGCTACACCTTC

clone_size: once
v_call: TRBV19
d_call: NA
j_call: TRBJ1-5
cdr3_aa: CASSIGEGRVQPQHF
cdr3_nt: TGTGCCAGTAGTATAGGGGAGGGGCGGGTTCAGCCCCAGCATTTT

clone_size: NA
v_call: TRBV5-1
d_call: NA
j_call: TRBJ1-2
cdr3_aa: CASSLAGDYGYTF
cdr3_nt: TGCGCCAGCAGCTTAGCAGGGGACTATGGCTACACCTTC

clone_size: NA
v_call: TRBV14
d_call: NA
j_call: TRBJ1-2
cdr3_aa: CASSQDPYANYGYTF
cdr3_nt: TGTGCCAGCAGCCAAGATCCGTATGCTAACTATGGCTACACCTTC

clone_size: NA
v_call: TRBV21-1
d_call: NA
j_call: TRBJ1-2
cdr3_aa: CASSKGRERGYGYTF
cdr3_nt: TGTGCCAGCAGCAAGGGCAGGGAGCGGGGCTATGGCTACACCTTC

clone_size: NA
v_call: TRBV15
d_call: TRBD1
j_call: TRBJ2-5
cdr3_aa: CATSRLEQGETQYF
cdr3_nt: TGTGCCACCAGCAGACTAGAACAGGGGGAGACCCAGTACTTC